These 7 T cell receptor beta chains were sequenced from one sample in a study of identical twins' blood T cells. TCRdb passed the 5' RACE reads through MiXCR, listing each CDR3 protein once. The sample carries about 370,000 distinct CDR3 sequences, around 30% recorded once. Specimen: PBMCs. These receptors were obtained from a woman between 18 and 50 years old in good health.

The CDR3 loop is CSGQGGGTEAFF. CDR3 coding DNA: TGCAGCGGTCAGGGTGGGGGAACTGAAGCTTTCTTT. V gene TRBV29-1 combines with J gene TRBJ1-1; TRBD1 is a possible D gene (5 bases). V was clipped by 7 bases and J by 5 bases, with 14 bases between them. Germline loops: CDR1 SQVTM, CDR2 ANQGSEA. The length of the CDR3 is 12 residues.

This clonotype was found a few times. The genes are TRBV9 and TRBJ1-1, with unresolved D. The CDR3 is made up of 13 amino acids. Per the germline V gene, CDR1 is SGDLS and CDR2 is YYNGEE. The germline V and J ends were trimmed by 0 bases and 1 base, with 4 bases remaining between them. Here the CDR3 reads CASSVGANTEAFF. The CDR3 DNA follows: TGTGCCAGCAGCGTAGGGGCGAACACTGAAGCTTTCTTT.

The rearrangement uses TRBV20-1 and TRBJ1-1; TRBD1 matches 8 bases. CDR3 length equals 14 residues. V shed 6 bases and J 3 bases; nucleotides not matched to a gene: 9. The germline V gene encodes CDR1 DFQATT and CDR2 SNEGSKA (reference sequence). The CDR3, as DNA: TGCAGTGCCAAGGCAGACAGGGGACACACTGAAGCTTTCTTT. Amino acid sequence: CSAKADRGHTEAFF.

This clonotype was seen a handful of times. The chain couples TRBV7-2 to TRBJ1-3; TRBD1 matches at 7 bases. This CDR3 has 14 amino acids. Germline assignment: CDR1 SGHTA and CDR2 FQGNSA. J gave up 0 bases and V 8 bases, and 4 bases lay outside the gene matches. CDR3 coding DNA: TGTGCCAGCTCGGACAGGACCTCTGGAAACACCATATATTTT. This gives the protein CASSDRTSGNTIYF.

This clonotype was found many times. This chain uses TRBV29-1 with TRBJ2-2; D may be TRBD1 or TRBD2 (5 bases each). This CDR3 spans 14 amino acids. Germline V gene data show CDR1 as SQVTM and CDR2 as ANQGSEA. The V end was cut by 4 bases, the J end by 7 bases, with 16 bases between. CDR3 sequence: CSVGQGGLGGELFF. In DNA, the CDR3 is TGCAGCGTTGGGCAGGGCGGGTTAGGCGGGGAGCTGTTTTTT.

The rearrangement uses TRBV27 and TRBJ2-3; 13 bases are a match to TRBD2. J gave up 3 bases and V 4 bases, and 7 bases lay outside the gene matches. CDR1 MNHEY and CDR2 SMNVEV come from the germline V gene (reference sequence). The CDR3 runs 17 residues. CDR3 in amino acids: CASSSLTSGGATDTQYF. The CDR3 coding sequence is TGTGCCAGCAGTTCACTAACTAGCGGGGGGGCGACAGATACGCAGTATTTT.

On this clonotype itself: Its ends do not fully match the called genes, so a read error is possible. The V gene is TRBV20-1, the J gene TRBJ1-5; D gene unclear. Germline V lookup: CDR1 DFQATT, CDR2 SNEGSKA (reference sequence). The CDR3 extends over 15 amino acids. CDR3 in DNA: TGCAGTGCTGGAGATCCCAGGTATTCCAATCAGCCCCAGCATTTT. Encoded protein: CSAGDPRYSNQPQHF.